This TCR beta chain is drawn from a study of OX40 agonist ivuxolimab in advanced cancers. The CDR3 covers 12 residues. In germline, CDR1 is SGHNT, CDR2 YYREEE (reference sequence). This clone appeared a few times. The junction does not match germline at one end; this may be a read error. TCRdb's table, derived via immunoSEQ multiplex PCR, lists solely in-frame clones and lacks some. The repertoire has 77,000 or so clones, about nine tenths of them found once; the top ten carry approximately 0.72%. The TCR was taken from an adult with an advanced solid tumor such as melanoma, head and neck, liver or kidney cancer. The chain recombines TRBV5-4 with TRBJ1-1; TRBD1 is a possible D gene (6 bases). The sample in question was CD4+ or CD8+ T cells sorted from blood, obtained in a trial of the OX40 agonist ivuxolimab. The CDR3 region has the DNA TGTGCCAGCAGCTTGGCCGTGGGGACACCTTCCTTT. Protein sequence: CASSLAVGTPSF.